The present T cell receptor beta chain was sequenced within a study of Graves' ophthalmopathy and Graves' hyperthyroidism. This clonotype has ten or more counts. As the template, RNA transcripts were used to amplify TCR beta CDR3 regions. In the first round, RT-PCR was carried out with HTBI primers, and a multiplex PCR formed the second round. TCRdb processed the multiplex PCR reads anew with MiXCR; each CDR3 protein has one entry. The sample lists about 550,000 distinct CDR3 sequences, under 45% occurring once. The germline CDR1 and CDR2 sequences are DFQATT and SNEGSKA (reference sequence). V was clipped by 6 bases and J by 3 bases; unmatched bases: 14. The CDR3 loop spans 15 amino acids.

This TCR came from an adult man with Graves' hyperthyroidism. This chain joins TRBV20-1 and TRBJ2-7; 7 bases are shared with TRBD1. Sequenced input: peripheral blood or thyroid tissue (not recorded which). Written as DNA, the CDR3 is TGCAGTGCGCTAGACCCCTCCCAGGGGGTCTACGAGCAGTACTTC. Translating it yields CSALDPSQGVYEQYF.